This T cell receptor (beta chain) was captured in a study of blood T cells in healthy people across ages. Findings and caveats of the study: Versus aged donors, long-lived donors had higher diversity and more naive CD4+ cells. The diversity estimates, figures obtained from one million T cells, were considered underestimates.

Healthy individuals of Caucasian origin from Russia, aged roughly 6 to 95, served as donors. Points on this clonotype: No antigen is known for it.

CDR1 and CDR2 (germline): SQVTM, ANQGSEA. CDR3 size: 14 residues. The V end lost 0 bases, the J end lost 4 bases, and 12 bases lay between the germline ends. Alongside a J-beta primer mix, a sample-barcoded 5' primer served in a second PCR lasting about 7 to 11 cycles. All cDNA molecules were each tagged by a template-switch adaptor with 12 random nucleotides. Each CDR3 protein is one row after TCRdb ran MiXCR on the 5' RACE reads. The sample consists of some 670,000 distinct CDR3 sequences, under 65% of them appearing once. Sequencing was done on a sample of blood. The J gene is TRBJ1-2, the V gene TRBV29-1; possibly TRBD1 for D (6 bases). The origin of this receptor is a woman aged 80 or over in good health. Here the CDR3 reads CSVEEDSYRYGYTF. CDR3 nucleotides: TGCAGCGTTGAAGAGGACAGCTACCGCTATGGCTACACCTTC. The full variable domain, completed using reference TRBV29-1 and TRBJ1-2, is SAVISQKPSRDICQRGTSLTIQCQVDSQVTMMFWYRQQPGQSLTLIATANQGSEATYESGFVIDKFPISRPNLTFSTLTVSNMSPEDSSIYLCSVEEDSYRYGYTFGSGTRLTVV.